Below, 3 T cell receptor beta chains from the same sample are listed, as sequenced in a study of blood T cells in healthy people across ages. A second PCR of 7 to 11 cycles used a sample-barcoded 5' primer and a J-beta primer mix. Each CDR3 protein gets one entry after TCRdb re-called the 5' RACE reads with MiXCR. The sample has approximately 600,000 distinct CDR3 sequences, roughly three fifths seen once. Sequenced sample: blood. The receptors shown here come from a man in his sixties in good health.

The rearrangement joins TRBV9 to TRBJ1-2, with TRBD1 identical over 8 bases. Germline assignment: CDR1 SGDLS and CDR2 YYNGEE. This CDR3 region has 14 residues. The J segment lost 10 bases and the V segment lost 3 bases, leaving 11 bases of the junction unmatched. The CDR3 coding sequence is TGTGCCAGCAGCGCATCCGGACAGGGCGGTGACTACACCTTC. Its translation: CASSASGQGGDYTF.

This clonotype has just a few counts. The chain is built from TRBV11-2 and TRBJ2-7; D is perhaps TRBD1 or TRBD2 (5 bases each). V lost 3 bases and J lost 4, with 13 bases in between. This CDR3 has 14 residues. The germline V gene has CDR1 SGHAT and CDR2 FQNNGV. The CDR3 protein is CASSFPPRGYEQYF. In DNA form, the CDR3 reads TGTGCCAGCAGCTTTCCTCCGAGGGGATACGAGCAGTACTTC. Full variable domain (rest looked up from reference TRBV11-2 and TRBJ2-7): EAGVAQSPRYKIIEKRQSVAFWCNPISGHATLYWYQQILGQGPKLLIQFQNNGVVDDSQLPKDRFSAERLKGVDSTLKIQPAKLEDSAVYLCASSFPPRGYEQYFGPGTRLTVT.

This clonotype was seen more than once but under ten times. The V gene is TRBV28, the J gene TRBJ2-5; 7 positions match TRBD2. The CDR3 is 16 residues long. With V trimmed by 3 bases and J by 7 bases, 14 bases remained unmatched. Germline CDR1 and CDR2: MDHEN and SYDVKM. The CDR3 loop reads CASSFLQTSAEGTQYF. The CDR3 coding sequence is TGTGCCAGCAGTTTTTTACAAACTAGCGCCGAAGGGACCCAGTACTTC.